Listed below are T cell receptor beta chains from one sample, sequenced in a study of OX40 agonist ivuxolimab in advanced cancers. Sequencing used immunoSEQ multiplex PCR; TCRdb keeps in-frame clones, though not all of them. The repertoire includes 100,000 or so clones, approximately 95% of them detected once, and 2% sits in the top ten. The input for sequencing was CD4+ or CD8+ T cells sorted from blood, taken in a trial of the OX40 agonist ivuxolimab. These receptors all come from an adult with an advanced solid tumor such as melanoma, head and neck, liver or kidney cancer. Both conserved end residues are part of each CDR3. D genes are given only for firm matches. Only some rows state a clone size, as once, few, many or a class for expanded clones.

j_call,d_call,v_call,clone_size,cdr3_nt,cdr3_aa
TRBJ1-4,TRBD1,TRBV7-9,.,TGTGCCAGCAGTCCTCGGCAAAGGACAGGGGCAAATGAAAAACTGTTTTTT,CASSPRQRTGANEKLFF
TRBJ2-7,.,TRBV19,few,TGTGCCAGTACCCCTTCCCACCGAAGCTCCTACGAGCAGTACTTC,CASTPSHRSSYEQYF
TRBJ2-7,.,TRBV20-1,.,TGCAGTGCTAGCAGGGGCGAGCAGTACTTC,CSASRGEQYF
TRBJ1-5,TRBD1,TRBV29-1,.,TGCAGCGTCTTGGTCCGGGAGGGGGCAGGTCAGCCCCAGCATTTT,CSVLVREGAGQPQHF
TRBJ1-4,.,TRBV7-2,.,TGTGCCAGCAGCAACTACAAGAATGAAAAACTGTTTTTT,CASSNYKNEKLFF
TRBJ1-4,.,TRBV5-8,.,TGTGCCAGCAGCCAGGGTGGGGAACTGTTTTTT,CASSQGGELFF
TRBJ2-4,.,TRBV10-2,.,TGCGCCAGCAGTGACACGGGACTCAAAAACATTCAGTACTTC,CASSDTGLKNIQYF
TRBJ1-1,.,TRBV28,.,TGTGCCAGCAAGTGGGGGGATCCGGGTCGGGCTGAAGCTTTCTTT,CASKWGDPGRAEAFF
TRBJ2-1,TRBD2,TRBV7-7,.,TGTGCCAGCAGCCCCGGACTAGCGGGAGGGCACAATGAGCAGTTCTTC,CASSPGLAGGHNEQFF
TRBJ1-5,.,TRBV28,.,TGTGCCAGCACCACTAATCGGCAGACTGGCAATCAGCCCCAGCATTTT,CASTTNRQTGNQPQHF
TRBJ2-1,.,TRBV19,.,TGTGCCAGTAGTATAGGAGCTTACAATGAGCAGTTCTTC,CASSIGAYNEQFF
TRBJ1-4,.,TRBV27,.,TGTGCCAGCAGTTTATCCACAGGCTATGCAACTAATGAAAAACTGTTTTTT,CASSLSTGYATNEKLFF
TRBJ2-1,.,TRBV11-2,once,TGTGCCAGCAGCTTATGGGAGTGGCCGATGATTAATGAGCAGTTCTTC,CASSLWEWPMINEQFF
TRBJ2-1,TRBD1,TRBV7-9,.,TGTGCCAGCAGCTTAGCGTCCGGGACAGGGAGGAATGAGCAGTTCTTC,CASSLASGTGRNEQFF
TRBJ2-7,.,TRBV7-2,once,TGTGCCAGCAGCTTTTTCTTGCAAACCCATCCCTACGAGCAGTACTTC,CASSFFLQTHPYEQYF
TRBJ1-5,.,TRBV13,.,TGTGCCAGCAGCCCCCGCGGGGAGAATCAGCCCCAGCATTTT,CASSPRGENQPQHF
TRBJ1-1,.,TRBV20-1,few,TGCAGTGCGGGCTGGGCTTTCTTT,CSAGWAFF
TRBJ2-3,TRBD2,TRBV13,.,TGTGCCAGCAGCGGACTAGCGGGAGGTGCAGATACGCAGTATTTT,CASSGLAGGADTQYF
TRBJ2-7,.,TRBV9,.,TGTGCCAGCAGCGTAGCTACATCCCCCCGATACGAGCAGTACTTC,CASSVATSPRYEQYF
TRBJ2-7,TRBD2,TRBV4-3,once,TGCGCCAGTACCCCAGGACTAGCGGCTTCCTACGAGCAGTACTTC,CASTPGLAASYEQYF
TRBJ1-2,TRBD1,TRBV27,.,TGTGCCAGCAGTTTGACAGGGAGCCCTTATGGCTACACCTTC,CASSLTGSPYGYTF
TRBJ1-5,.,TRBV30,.,TGTGCCTGGACCCACGGGGGGGGGCATCAGCCCCAGCATTTT,CAWTHGGGHQPQHF
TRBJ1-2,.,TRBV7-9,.,TGTGCCAGCAGCTTTTGGGACCCTGCAGGGGCGGACCCACCCTATGGCTACACCTTC,CASSFWDPAGADPPYGYTF
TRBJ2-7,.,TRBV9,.,TGTGCCAGCAGCGTAGAGGGCAGCTACGAGCAGTACTTC,CASSVEGSYEQYF
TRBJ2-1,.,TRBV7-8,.,TGTGCCAGCAGCTTATTGGCAGGGGACAATGAGCAGTTCTTC,CASSLLAGDNEQFF
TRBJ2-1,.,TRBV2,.,TGTGCCAGCAGGGCAGGGGTATCCGACAATGAGCAGTTCTTC,CASRAGVSDNEQFF
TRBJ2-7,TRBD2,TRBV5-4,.,TGTGCCAGCAGCTTGGGTAGCGGGGGGGAAGAGCAGTACTTC,CASSLGSGGEEQYF
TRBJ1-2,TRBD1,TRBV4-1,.,TGCGCCAGCAGCCAAGTTTCCCGGACAGGGCAGGCGGATGGCTACACCTTC,CASSQVSRTGQADGYTF
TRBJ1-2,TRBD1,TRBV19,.,TGTGCCAGTAGTAGCCTTCGGGACAGCTCGCATGGCTACACCTTC,CASSSLRDSSHGYTF
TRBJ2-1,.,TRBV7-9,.,TGTGCCAGCAGAGATGGTCTTGACAATGAGCAGTTCTTC,CASRDGLDNEQFF
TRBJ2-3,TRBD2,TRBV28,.,TGTGCCAGCAGTTTACAACTAGCGGGAGGAGATACGCAGTATTTT,CASSLQLAGGDTQYF
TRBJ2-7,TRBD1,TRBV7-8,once,TGTGCCAGCAGCTTCACAGGGGGGATGGACGAGCAGTACTTC,CASSFTGGMDEQYF
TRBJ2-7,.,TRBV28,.,TGTGCCAGCAGCACCCTGGGAGGCCCTGCACCCTCCTACGAGCAGTACTTC,CASSTLGGPAPSYEQYF
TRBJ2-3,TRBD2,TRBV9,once,TGTGCCAGCAGCCCCTCCCCGGGACTAGGCTCAGATACGCAGTATTTT,CASSPSPGLGSDTQYF
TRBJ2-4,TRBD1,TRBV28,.,TGTGCCAGCAGTTTACAACAGGGGGCAGGCATTCAGTACTTC,CASSLQQGAGIQYF
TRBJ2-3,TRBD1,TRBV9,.,TGTGCCAGCAGCGTAGGGGACACAGGGGGTGCAGATACGCAGTATTTT,CASSVGDTGGADTQYF
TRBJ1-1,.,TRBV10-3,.,TGTGCCATCAGTGAGTCGATTGGGGGATGGGCTTTCTTT,CAISESIGGWAFF
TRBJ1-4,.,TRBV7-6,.,TGTGCCAGCAGCACCCCCCGGGACGCCCCGGATGAAAAACTGTTTTTT,CASSTPRDAPDEKLFF